Listed below are T cell receptor beta chains from one sample, sequenced in a study of blood T cell repertoires in COVID-19. Clones were read by immunoSEQ multiplex PCR, and TCRdb kept only the in-frame ones, dropping some. The sample lists about 83,000 clones; more than 60% were seen once. The material sequenced was peripheral blood. The receptors stem from an elderly woman with active or convalescent COVID-19. CDR3s include the opening cysteine and the closing phenylalanine or tryptophan. The order of the fields is D gene, V gene, J gene, clone size, CDR3 DNA, CDR3 protein. A D gene is named only where the DNA matches it firmly. Expanded clones get a size class; other rows say once, few or many, or leave the size out.

>NA|TRBV27|TRBJ1-2|NA
TGTGCCAGCAGTTTAAACTGGAACTATGGCTACACCTTC
CASSLNWNYGYTF
>TRBD2|TRBV3-1/TRBV3-2|TRBJ2-5|NA
TGTGCCAGCACCTTAATAGCGGGGGGAGGAGAGACCCAGTACTTC
CASTLIAGGGETQYF
>NA|TRBV10-3|TRBJ1-2|NA
TGTGCCATCAGCGCGGACTTTAGGGACTATGGCTACACCTTC
CAISADFRDYGYTF
>TRBD2|TRBV11-2|TRBJ2-3|NA
TGTGCCAGCAGCTTAGGGGTAGCGGGGGCCGGCACAGATACGCAGTATTTT
CASSLGVAGAGTDTQYF
>NA|TRBV21-1|TRBJ2-3|NA
TGTGCCAGCAGTACCGGGACAGGCACAGATACGCAGTATTTT
CASSTGTGTDTQYF
>TRBD1|TRBV19|TRBJ2-5|NA
TGTGCCAGTAGTACGGGACAGGGGGGAGAGACCCAGTACTTC
CASSTGQGGETQYF
>NA|TRBV7-9|TRBJ1-4|NA
TGTGCCAGCAGCCCCGGGACACCTACTTTGGGTGAAAAACTGTTTTTT
CASSPGTPTLGEKLFF
>NA|TRBV28|TRBJ2-3|NA
TGTGCCATACTCCGGGGATCTAGCACAGATACGCAGTATTTT
CAILRGSSTDTQYF
>NA|TRBV9|TRBJ1-2|NA
TGTGCCAGCAGCGACGGACATGTCTATGGCTACACCTTC
CASSDGHVYGYTF
>NA|TRBV6-2/TRBV6-3|TRBJ2-7|few
TGTGCCAGCAGTTACTCCGGGTCTGGGAGGCGGGAGCAGTACTTC
CASSYSGSGRREQYF
>NA|TRBV27|TRBJ1-4|NA
TGTGCCAGCAGTAGAAGCCAGGGGTACAGGGAAAAACTGTTTTTT
CASSRSQGYREKLFF
>NA|TRBV6-5|TRBJ1-1|once
TGTGCCAGCAGACCCTCCGGGGGTGAAGCTTTCTTT
CASRPSGGEAFF
>TRBD1|TRBV5-6|TRBJ2-5|NA
TGTGCCAGCAGCTTGTCGGGACAGGGGAAAGAGACCCAGTACTTC
CASSLSGQGKETQYF
>TRBD2|TRBV24-1|TRBJ2-3|NA
TGTGCCACCAGTGATTCCATAACTAGCGGTAGCACAGATACGCAGTATTTT
CATSDSITSGSTDTQYF
>TRBD1|TRBV2|TRBJ2-7|once
TGTGCCAGCAGAAGGGACAGGGTGAACGAGCAGTACTTC
CASRRDRVNEQYF
>TRBD1|TRBV18|TRBJ1-2|NA
TGTGCCAGCTCACCACCGACAGGGGCCTATGGCTACACCTTC
CASSPPTGAYGYTF
>TRBD1|TRBV2|TRBJ1-1|NA
TGTGCCAGCAGTGAAATGACAGGGAGTTTAGTATTCACTGAAGCTTTCTTT
CASSEMTGSLVFTEAFF
>TRBD1|TRBV4-3|TRBJ1-2|few
TGCGCCAGCAGCCAAGACGGGGGACAGGGCTATGGCTACACCTTC
CASSQDGGQGYGYTF
>TRBD1|TRBV24-1|TRBJ1-1|NA
TGTGCCACCAGTGATTCGGGACAGGGGAGAAATGAAGCTTTCTTT
CATSDSGQGRNEAFF
>TRBD1|TRBV24-1|TRBJ1-3|NA
TGTGCCACCAGTGATTTGAAGACAGGGGGACACAGAAGCTCTGGAAACACCATATATTTT
CATSDLKTGGHRSSGNTIYF
>TRBD1|TRBV6-5|TRBJ2-7|once
TGTGCCAGCAGACAGGGGCTCGAAAGGACCTACGAGCAGTACTTC
CASRQGLERTYEQYF
>TRBD1|TRBV28|TRBJ2-3|NA
TGTGCCAGCAGTTTATGGGGGCAGGGGGTGAGCACAGATACGCAGTATTTT
CASSLWGQGVSTDTQYF
>NA|TRBV6-1|TRBJ1-2|NA
TGTGCCAGCAGTGAAGTCTGGCAGGGGTCGATCACCTTC
CASSEVWQGSITF
>NA|TRBV7-9|TRBJ2-6|NA
TGTGCCAGCAGCTCCTCTCCCGGGGGTGGCGGGGCCAACGTCCTGACTTTC
CASSSSPGGGGANVLTF
>NA|TRBV11-2|TRBJ2-7|NA
TGTGCCAGCAGCTTAGAAGGGGGGCAGTACTTC
CASSLEGGQYF
>NA|TRBV20-1|TRBJ1-2|NA
TGCAGTGCTAGTAAACCAGGGCCGGGCTACACCTTC
CSASKPGPGYTF
>TRBD1|TRBV6-2/TRBV6-3|TRBJ2-7|NA
TGTGCCAGCAGTTCTCACAGGGGTGGGACCCTTTACGAGCAGTACTTC
CASSSHRGGTLYEQYF
>NA|TRBV24-1|TRBJ1-3|many
TGTGCCCCCAGGGTAACAGGAAACACCATATATTTT
CAPRVTGNTIYF
>NA|TRBV6-5|TRBJ2-7|NA
TGTGCCAGCAGTTACTCGGGGGGTGGAAGCTACGAGCAGTACTTC
CASSYSGGGSYEQYF
>NA|TRBV2|TRBJ2-3|NA
TGTGCCAGCAGGCCCCAGGGCGGAACAGATACGCAGTATTTT
CASRPQGGTDTQYF
>TRBD1|TRBV14|TRBJ1-1|NA
TGTGCCAGCAGCCACCTAGGACAGGGACAGAACACTGAAGCTTTCTTT
CASSHLGQGQNTEAFF
>NA|TRBV5-6|TRBJ1-6|NA
TGTGCCAGCAGCTTGGTTGGGGCAGGTCCGGCACCCCTCCACTTT
CASSLVGAGPAPLHF
>NA|TRBV12-3/TRBV12-4|TRBJ1-2|NA
TGTGCCAGCAGTTCTGACAGGTTCTATGGCTACACCTTC
CASSSDRFYGYTF
>NA|TRBV12-3/TRBV12-4|TRBJ1-1|NA
TGTGCCAGCAGTTTTCTCCCTAACACTGAAGCTTTCTTT
CASSFLPNTEAFF
>NA|TRBV6-5|TRBJ1-1|once
TGTGCCAGCGGTTTGGGGGGGCCGGGTACTGAAGCTTTCTTT
CASGLGGPGTEAFF
>TRBD2|TRBV5-1|TRBJ2-1|NA
TGCGCCAGCAGCTCTACGATTAGCGGGCGCAATGAGCAGTTCTTC
CASSSTISGRNEQFF
>NA|TRBV7-2|TRBJ2-5|NA
TGTGCCAGCAGCTTAGATGGATCAGGAATCCAAGAGACCCAGTACTTC
CASSLDGSGIQETQYF
>NA|TRBV4-3|TRBJ1-1|NA
TGCGCCAGCAGCCACCGCACGGGGAACACTGAAGCTTTCTTT
CASSHRTGNTEAFF
>NA|TRBV15|TRBJ2-5|NA
TGTGCCACCAGCAGAGATCCCCAAGCCCAAGAGACCCAGTACTTC
CATSRDPQAQETQYF
>NA|TRBV29-1|TRBJ2-7|NA
TGCAGCGTTGGGGCCGACGTCTACGAGCAGTACTTC
CSVGADVYEQYF
>TRBD1|TRBV5-6|TRBJ2-3|NA
TGTGCCAGCAGCTTACCCACAGGGGGAGATGGGGATACGCAGTATTTT
CASSLPTGGDGDTQYF
>NA|TRBV14|TRBJ2-5|NA
TGTGCCAGCAGCAAAACAGGGTTTGCGACCCAGTACTTC
CASSKTGFATQYF
>TRBD1|TRBV13|TRBJ2-7|NA
TGTGCCAGCAGCCCTCTCCGGGACAGGGGCTCAGGCGAGCAGTACTTC
CASSPLRDRGSGEQYF
>TRBD1|TRBV28|TRBJ1-5|once
TGTGCCAGTCGGGACAGGGGGCTTAATCAGCCCCAGCATTTT
CASRDRGLNQPQHF
>TRBD2|TRBV30|TRBJ2-1|NA
TGTGCCTGGAGTGTGGGGGGGGGCTCCTACAATGAGCAGTTCTTC
CAWSVGGGSYNEQFF
>NA|TRBV6-5|TRBJ1-2|NA
TGTGCCAGCAGTCGCGGGAGGAGGGAAGGCTACACCTTC
CASSRGRREGYTF
>TRBD2|TRBV7-8|TRBJ2-7|NA
TGTGCCAGCAGCTTAATCCAGCGGGGGAACTACGAGCAGTACTTC
CASSLIQRGNYEQYF
>NA|TRBV6-2/TRBV6-3|TRBJ1-2|NA
TGTGCCAGCAGTATTAACAGGGAAGCCGATGGCTACACCTTC
CASSINREADGYTF
>NA|TRBV10-3|TRBJ1-3|NA
TGTGCCATCACCCCGGACAGCTCTGGAAACACCATATATTTT
CAITPDSSGNTIYF